These T cell receptor beta chains were read from a single sample in a study of blood T cell repertoires in COVID-19. TCRdb's table, derived via immunoSEQ multiplex PCR, lists solely in-frame clones and lacks some. The sample records about 50,000 clones, around 85% being singletons. The sample comprised peripheral blood. The receptors come from a man aged 60-69 years with acute or convalescent COVID-19. Both conserved end residues are trimmed from each CDR3. The order of the fields is J gene, CDR3 length, V gene, CDR3 protein.

>TRBJ2-7|13|TRBV2
ASSEGGDRSYEQY
>TRBJ1-2|16|TRBV19
ASKPYDDRGSLDYGYT
>TRBJ1-1|12|TRBV29-1
SVKDRGRVTEAF
>TRBJ1-5|13|TRBV28
ASSWGQGAHQPQH
>TRBJ1-2|14|TRBV4-1
ASSQGYLRGSNGYT
>TRBJ2-7|13|TRBV24-1
ATSDTGTGAYEQY
>TRBJ2-7|13|TRBV7-9
ASSLGTGDSYEQY
>TRBJ2-1|13|TRBV30
ACPGTSGLGGEQF
>TRBJ1-4|15|TRBV5-1
ASSLSGWVATNEKLF
>TRBJ2-3|14|TRBV7-9
ASSLISGRTADTQY
>TRBJ2-1|11|TRBV18
ASSPIKAGGKF
>TRBJ1-4|11|TRBV5-5
ASSYRVQEKLF
>TRBJ2-5|11|TRBV5-1
ASSLGEQETQY
>TRBJ1-4|10|TRBV14
ASNSGISRLF
>TRBJ2-3|11|TRBV7-7
ASSLDYADTQY
>TRBJ2-3|12|TRBV3-1/TRBV3-2
ASSQMLAGDTQY
>TRBJ2-7|13|TRBV5-1
ASSLLAGVNNEQY
>TRBJ1-1|10|TRBV5-1
ASSLGGSGAF
>TRBJ1-1|12|TRBV24-1
ATSDGGVDAEAF
>TRBJ2-2|11|TRBV19
ASSIEGARELF
>TRBJ1-2|14|TRBV28
ASSSAAAEGHYGYT
>TRBJ1-2|12|TRBV28
ASKTGTNNYGYT
>TRBJ2-5|14|TRBV23-1
ASSQLVSTAPVSQY
>TRBJ2-1|12|TRBV7-8
ASSLSGSLNEQF
>TRBJ1-6|12|TRBV6-5
ANSREVYNSPLH
>TRBJ1-6|13|TRBV7-8
ASSLVEGYNSPLH
>TRBJ1-1|13|TRBV13
ASSLGDRVGTEAF
>TRBJ1-2|9|TRBV23-1
ASSRQTGYT
>TRBJ2-7|13|TRBV18
ASSPPGQGVGEQY